This T cell receptor (beta chain) was recovered during a study of cytomegalovirus exposure and HLA in healthy donors. Sequencing was performed with immunoSEQ multiplex PCR; in TCRdb, only in-frame clones are kept and a portion is missing. The sample lists more than 200,000 clones, roughly 87% occurring once. Study-level results: The majority of TCR sequences were rare, yet some public TCRs appeared in many donors. The investigators catalogued some 150 TCR beta chains as cytomegalovirus-associated. Specificity of three CMV-associated chains for CMV antigens was verified in vitro.

The donors were part of the validation cohort of roughly 130 subjects. That cohort was separate from the first cohort, which comprised fewer than 800 subjects. Turning to this clone: The antigen is undetermined.

CDR3 size: 14 residues. Germline V gene sequence: CDR1 MNHNY, CDR2 SVGAGI (reference sequence). Trimming removed 0 bases from V and 4 bases from J, with 9 bases in between. This sequence was found in a woman in her 30s in good health and CMV-seronegative. The rearrangement uses TRBV6-6 and TRBJ2-5; a possible D gene is TRBD1 (5 bases). Sequencing input: PBMCs. For the CDR3, the DNA is TGTGCCAGCAGTTACTCGGGAAGGGGAGAGACCCAGTACTTC. It translates to CASSYSGRGETQYF.